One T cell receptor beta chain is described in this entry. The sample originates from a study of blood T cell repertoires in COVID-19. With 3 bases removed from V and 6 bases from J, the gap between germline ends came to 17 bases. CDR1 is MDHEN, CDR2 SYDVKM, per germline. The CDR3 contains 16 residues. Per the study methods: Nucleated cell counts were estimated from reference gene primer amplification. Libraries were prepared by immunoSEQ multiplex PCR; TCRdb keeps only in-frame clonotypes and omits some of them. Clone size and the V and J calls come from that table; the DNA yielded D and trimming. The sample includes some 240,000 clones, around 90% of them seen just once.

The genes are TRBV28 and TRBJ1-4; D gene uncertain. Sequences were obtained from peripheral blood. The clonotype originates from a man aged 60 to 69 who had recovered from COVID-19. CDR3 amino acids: CASSFLSASGDEKLFF. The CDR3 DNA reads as TGTGCCAGCAGTTTCCTCTCGGCCTCCGGGGATGAAAAACTGTTTTTT.